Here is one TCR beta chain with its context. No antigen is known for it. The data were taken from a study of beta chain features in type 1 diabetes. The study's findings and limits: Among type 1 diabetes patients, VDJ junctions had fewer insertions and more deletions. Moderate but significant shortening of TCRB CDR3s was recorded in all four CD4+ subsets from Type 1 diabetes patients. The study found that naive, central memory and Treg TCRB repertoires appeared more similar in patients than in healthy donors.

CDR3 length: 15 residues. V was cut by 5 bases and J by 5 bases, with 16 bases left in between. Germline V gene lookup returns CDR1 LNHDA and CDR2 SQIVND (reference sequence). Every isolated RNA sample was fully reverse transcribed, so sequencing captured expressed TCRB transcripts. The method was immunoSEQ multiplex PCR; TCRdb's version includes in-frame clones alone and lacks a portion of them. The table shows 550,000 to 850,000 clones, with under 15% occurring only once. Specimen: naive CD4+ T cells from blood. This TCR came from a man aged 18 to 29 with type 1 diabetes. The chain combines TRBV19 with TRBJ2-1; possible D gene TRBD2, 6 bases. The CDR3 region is CASSLRAGTNNEQFF. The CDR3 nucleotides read TGTGCCAGTAGTCTCCGGGCGGGAACAAACAATGAGCAGTTCTTC.